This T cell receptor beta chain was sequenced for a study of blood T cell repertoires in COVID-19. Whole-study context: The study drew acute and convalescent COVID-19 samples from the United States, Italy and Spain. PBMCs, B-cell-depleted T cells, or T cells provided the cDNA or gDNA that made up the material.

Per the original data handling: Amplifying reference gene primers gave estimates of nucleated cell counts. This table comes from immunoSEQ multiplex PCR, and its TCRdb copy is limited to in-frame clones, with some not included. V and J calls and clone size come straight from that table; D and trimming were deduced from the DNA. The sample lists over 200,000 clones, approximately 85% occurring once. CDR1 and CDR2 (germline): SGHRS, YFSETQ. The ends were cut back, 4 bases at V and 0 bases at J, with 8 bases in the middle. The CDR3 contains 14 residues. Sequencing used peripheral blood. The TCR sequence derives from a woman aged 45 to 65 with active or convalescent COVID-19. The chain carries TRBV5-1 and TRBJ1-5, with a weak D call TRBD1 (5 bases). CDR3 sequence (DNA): TGCGCCAGCAGCGATGGGGCTAGCAATCAGCCCCAGCATTTT. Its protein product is CASSDGASNQPQHF.